The 2 T cell receptor beta chains below come from one sample, sequenced in a study of radiotherapy plus CTLA-4 blockade in lung cancer. Clones were sequenced by immunoSEQ multiplex PCR, and TCRdb holds only the in-frame ones, with some missing. The sample yields 75,000 to 100,000 clones, roughly 88% seen once. This sample comprised peripheral blood, obtained from a patient treated with radiotherapy plus ipilimumab. Receptors were obtained from a human donor with non-small cell lung cancer that progressed on radiotherapy plus ipilimumab.

The chain carries TRBV9 and TRBJ1-2; perhaps TRBD1 as D (5 bases). This CDR3 contains 16 residues. Germline V lookup: CDR1 SGDLS, CDR2 YYNGEE. Trimming removed 0 bases at V and 8 bases at J, with 20 bases between. The DNA of the CDR3 is TGTGCCAGCAGCGTAGCTCCGGTACAGCCCCAGGGAGGCTACACCTTC. This translates into CASSVAPVQPQGGYTF.

CDR3 nucleotides: TGTGCCAGCAGCCTCACAGGGGACTCCTACGAGCAGTACTTC. Its translation is CASSLTGDSYEQYF. The J gene is TRBJ2-7, the V gene TRBV7-9; 7 bases line up with TRBD1. The V and J ends lost 5 bases and 0 bases, in that order; junction bases with no gene match: 4. Germline loops: CDR1 SEHNR, CDR2 FQNEAQ (reference sequence). There are 14 residues in the CDR3. The full variable domain, completed using reference TRBV7-9 and TRBJ2-7, is DTGVSQNPRHKITKRGQNVTFRCDPISEHNRLYWYRQTLGQGPEFLTYFQNEAQLEKSRLLSDRFSAERPKGSFSTLEIQRTEQGDSAMYLCASSLTGDSYEQYFGPGTRLTVT.